This T cell receptor beta chain was captured in a study of blood T cell repertoires in COVID-19. Study-wide context: The cDNA or gDNA used as material had been derived from T cells, B-cell-depleted T cells, or PBMCs.

Germline V gene sequence: CDR1 MNHEY, CDR2 SVGAGI. The V segment lost 5 bases and the J segment 8 bases; nucleotides outside the gene matches: 5. The length of the CDR3 is 13 residues. Only in-frame clones appear in the TCRdb table, and some are missing; sequencing was by immunoSEQ multiplex PCR. In the table there are about 130,000 clones, approximately 80% of which are singletons. The clonotype was recovered from a man aged 70-80 years with acute or convalescent COVID-19. This chain links TRBV6-5 with TRBJ2-1; 8 positions match TRBD2. Sequencing input: peripheral blood. The DNA of the CDR3 is TGTGCCAGCAGTCACCGGGGGGGCCATGAGCAGTTCTTC. As protein: CASSHRGGHEQFF.